The clone carrying this TCR beta chain has just one count. Using immunoSEQ multiplex PCR, the repertoire was profiled, and TCRdb retains in-frame clones only, with some absent. The repertoire holds 240,000 or so clones, with 75% to 90% as singletons. V lost 5 bases to trimming and J lost 0 bases, with 16 bases between them. Germline V gene sequence: CDR1 LNHDA, CDR2 SQIVND (reference sequence). There are 17 residues in the CDR3. The source of the sample is a study of blood T cell repertoires in COVID-19. V gene TRBV19 combines with J gene TRBJ2-2, with D maybe TRBD2 (5 bases). Sequencing was carried out using PBMCs or T cells enriched from blood (not recorded which). The sequence derives from a middle-aged woman with acute COVID-19. The CDR3 sequence: CASSRSIAGANTGELFF. The CDR3 region has the DNA TGTGCCAGTAGTCGGTCAATTGCGGGCGCGAACACCGGGGAGCTGTTTTTT. The entire variable domain, with the rest obtained from reference TRBV19 and TRBJ2-2, is as follows: DGGITQSPKYLFRKEGQNVTLSCEQNLNHDAMYWYRQDPGQGLRLIYYSQIVNDFQKGDIAEGYSVSREKKESFPLTVTSAQKNPTAFYLCASSRSIAGANTGELFFGEGSRLTVL.